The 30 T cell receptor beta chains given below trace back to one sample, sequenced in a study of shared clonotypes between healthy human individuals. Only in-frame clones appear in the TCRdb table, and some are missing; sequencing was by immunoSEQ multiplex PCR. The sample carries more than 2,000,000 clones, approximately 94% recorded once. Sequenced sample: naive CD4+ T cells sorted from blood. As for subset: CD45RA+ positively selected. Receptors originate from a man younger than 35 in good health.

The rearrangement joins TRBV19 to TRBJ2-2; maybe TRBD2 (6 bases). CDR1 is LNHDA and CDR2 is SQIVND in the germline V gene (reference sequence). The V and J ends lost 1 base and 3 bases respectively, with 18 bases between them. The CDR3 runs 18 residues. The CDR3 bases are TGTGCCAGTAGTATAGCGATAGAGGCAGGGAGGTACACCGGGGAGCTGTTTTTT. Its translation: CASSIAIEAGRYTGELFF. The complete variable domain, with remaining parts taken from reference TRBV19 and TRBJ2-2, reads DGGITQSPKYLFRKEGQNVTLSCEQNLNHDAMYWYRQDPGQGLRLIYYSQIVNDFQKGDIAEGYSVSREKKESFPLTVTSAQKNPTAFYLCASSIAIEAGRYTGELFFGEGSRLTVL.

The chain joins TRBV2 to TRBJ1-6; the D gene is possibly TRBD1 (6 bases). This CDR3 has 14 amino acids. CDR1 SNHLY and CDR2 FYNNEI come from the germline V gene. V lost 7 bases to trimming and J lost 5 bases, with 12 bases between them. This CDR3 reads CASTLTGNNSPLHF. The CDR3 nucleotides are TGTGCCAGCACCCTCACAGGGAATAATTCACCCCTCCACTTT.

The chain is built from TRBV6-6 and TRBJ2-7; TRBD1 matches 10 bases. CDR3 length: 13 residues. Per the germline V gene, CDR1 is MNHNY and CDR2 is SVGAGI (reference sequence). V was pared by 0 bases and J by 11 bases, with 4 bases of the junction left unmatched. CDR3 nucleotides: TGTGCCAGCAGTTACTCGACAGGGGGCCATAAGTACTTC. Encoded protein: CASSYSTGGHKYF.

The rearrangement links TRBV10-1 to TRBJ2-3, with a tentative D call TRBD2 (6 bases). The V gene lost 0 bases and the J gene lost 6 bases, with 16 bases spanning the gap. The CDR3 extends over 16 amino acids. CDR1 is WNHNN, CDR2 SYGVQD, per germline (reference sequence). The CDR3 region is CASSESRAGQRDTQYF. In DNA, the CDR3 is TGCGCCAGCAGTGAGTCGCGAGCGGGCCAAAGGGATACGCAGTATTTT.

The CDR3 DNA follows: TGTGCCAGCAGCGGTATCGGGGGCGAGATCGAAGCCCAGTACTTC. This gives the protein CASSGIGGEIEAQYF. This chain joins TRBV9 and TRBJ2-5, with D possibly called TRBD1 or TRBD2 (6 bases each). Germline V CDR1 and CDR2: SGDLS, YYNGEE. The CDR3 has 15 amino acids. V was pared by 3 bases and J by 9 bases, with 21 bases between.

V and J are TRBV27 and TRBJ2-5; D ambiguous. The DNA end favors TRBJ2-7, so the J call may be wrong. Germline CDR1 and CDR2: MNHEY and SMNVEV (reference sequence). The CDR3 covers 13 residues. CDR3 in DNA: TGTGCCAGCAGTTTGGGTCCGACCTACGAGCAGTACTTC. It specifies CASSLGPTYEQYF.

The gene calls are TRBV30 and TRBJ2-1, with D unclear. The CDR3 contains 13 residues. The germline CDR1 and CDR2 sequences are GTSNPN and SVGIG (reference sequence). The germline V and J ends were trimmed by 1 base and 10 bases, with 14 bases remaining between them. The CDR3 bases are TGTGCCTGGAGTGCCCTAGGTCACGGCGAGCAGTTCTTC. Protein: CAWSALGHGEQFF.

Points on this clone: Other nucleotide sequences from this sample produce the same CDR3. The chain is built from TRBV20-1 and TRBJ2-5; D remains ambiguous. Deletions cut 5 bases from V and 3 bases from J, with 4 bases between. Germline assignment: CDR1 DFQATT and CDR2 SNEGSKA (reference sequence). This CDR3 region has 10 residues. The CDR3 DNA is TGCAGTGCTCGCGAAGAGACCCAGTACTTC. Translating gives CSAREETQYF.

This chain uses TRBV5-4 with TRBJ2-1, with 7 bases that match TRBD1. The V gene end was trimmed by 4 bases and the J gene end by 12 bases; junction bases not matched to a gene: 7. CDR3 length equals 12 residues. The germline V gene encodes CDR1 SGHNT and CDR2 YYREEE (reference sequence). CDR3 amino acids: CASSKGQLAQFF. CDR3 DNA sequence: TGTGCCAGCAGCAAGGGACAGCTCGCGCAGTTCTTC.

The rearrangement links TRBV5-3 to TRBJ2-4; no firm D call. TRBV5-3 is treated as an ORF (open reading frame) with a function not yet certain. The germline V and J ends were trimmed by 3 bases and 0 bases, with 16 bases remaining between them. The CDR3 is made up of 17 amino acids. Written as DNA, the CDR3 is TGTGCCAGAAGCTCGTTTGGGCGGAAGCTAGCCAAAAACATTCAGTACTTC. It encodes CARSSFGRKLAKNIQYF.

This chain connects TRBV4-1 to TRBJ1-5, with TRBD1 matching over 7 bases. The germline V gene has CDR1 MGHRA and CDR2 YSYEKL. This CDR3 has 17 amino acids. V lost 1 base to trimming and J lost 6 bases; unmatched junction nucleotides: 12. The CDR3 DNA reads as TGCGCCAGCAGCCAAGGGGGGGTGGCAGGGGGAGGTCAGCCCCAGCATTTT. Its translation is CASSQGGVAGGGQPQHF.

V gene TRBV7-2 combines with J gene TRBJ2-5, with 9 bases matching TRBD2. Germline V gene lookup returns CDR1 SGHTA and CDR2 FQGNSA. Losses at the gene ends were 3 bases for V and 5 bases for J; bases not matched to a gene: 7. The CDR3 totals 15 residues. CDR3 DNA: TGTGCCAGCAGCTTCCGCGGGAGGGCCTGGGAGACCCAGTACTTC. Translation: CASSFRGRAWETQYF.

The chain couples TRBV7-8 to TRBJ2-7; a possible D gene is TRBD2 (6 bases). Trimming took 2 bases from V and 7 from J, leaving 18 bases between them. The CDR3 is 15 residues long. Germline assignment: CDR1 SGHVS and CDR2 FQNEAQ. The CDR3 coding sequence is TGTGCCAGCAGCTTAAGAACCCGGGGGTCGGGGGAGCAGTACTTC. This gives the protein CASSLRTRGSGEQYF.

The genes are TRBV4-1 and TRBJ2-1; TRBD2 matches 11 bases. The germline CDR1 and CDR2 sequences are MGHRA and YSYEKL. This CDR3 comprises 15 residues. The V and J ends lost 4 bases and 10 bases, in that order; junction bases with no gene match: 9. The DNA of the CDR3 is TGCGCCAGCAGCCGGTTAGCGGGGGGGCCTATGGAGCAGTTCTTC. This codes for CASSRLAGGPMEQFF.

CDR3 nucleotides: TGTGCCAGCAGCCCAACTGGGACAGGGCGGGACGAGCAGTACTTC. Translated, it gives CASSPTGTGRDEQYF. The chain uses TRBV7-3 and TRBJ2-7, with 9 bases that match TRBD1. The CDR3 totals 15 residues. V dropped 5 bases and J dropped 5; count of bases not matched to a gene: 10. The germline V gene encodes CDR1 SGHTA and CDR2 FQGTGA. Variable domain in full (rest from reference TRBV7-3 and TRBJ2-7): GAGVSQTPSNKVTEKGKYVELRCDPISGHTALYWYRQSLGQGPEFLIYFQGTGAADDSGLPNDRFFAVRPEGSVSTLKIQRTERGDSAVYLCASSPTGTGRDEQYFGPGTRLTVT.

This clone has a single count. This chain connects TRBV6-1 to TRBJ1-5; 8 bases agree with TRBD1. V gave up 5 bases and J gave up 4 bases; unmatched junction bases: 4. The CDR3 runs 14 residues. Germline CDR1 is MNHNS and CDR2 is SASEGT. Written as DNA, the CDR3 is TGTGCCAGCAGTTTTACAGGGGGGAATCAGCCCCAGCATTTT. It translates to CASSFTGGNQPQHF.

CDR3: CASSWGPPGDTQYF. In DNA form, the CDR3 reads TGTGCCAGCAGTTGGGGGCCCCCCGGCGATACGCAGTATTTT. The rearrangement uses TRBV2 and TRBJ2-3, with D possibly being TRBD1 (6 bases). The CDR3 consists of 14 residues. The germline gives CDR1 SNHLY, CDR2 FYNNEI. Trimming cost V 5 bases and J 6 bases, with 15 bases left between them.

This chain's CDR3 is CASSPVLGELFF. The CDR3 DNA sequence: TGTGCCAGCAGCCCCGTCCTCGGGGAGCTGTTTTTT. J is TRBJ2-2 and V is TRBV9; D gene ambiguous. CDR1 is SGDLS and CDR2 is YYNGEE in the germline V gene. CDR3 size: 12 residues. V shed 4 bases and J shed 7 bases, with 8 bases lying between them. Using reference TRBV9 and TRBJ2-2 for the parts outside the CDR3, the full variable domain is DSGVTQTPKHLITATGQRVTLRCSPRSGDLSVYWYQQSLDQGLQFLIQYYNGEERAKGNILERFSAQQFPDLHSELNLSSLELGDSALYFCASSPVLGELFFGEGSRLTVL.

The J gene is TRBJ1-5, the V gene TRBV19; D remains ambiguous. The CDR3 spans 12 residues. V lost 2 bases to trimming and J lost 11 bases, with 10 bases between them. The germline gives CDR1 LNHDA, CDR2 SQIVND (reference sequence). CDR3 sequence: CASSINGRSQHF. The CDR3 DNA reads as TGTGCCAGTAGTATAAACGGGAGGTCCCAGCATTTT.

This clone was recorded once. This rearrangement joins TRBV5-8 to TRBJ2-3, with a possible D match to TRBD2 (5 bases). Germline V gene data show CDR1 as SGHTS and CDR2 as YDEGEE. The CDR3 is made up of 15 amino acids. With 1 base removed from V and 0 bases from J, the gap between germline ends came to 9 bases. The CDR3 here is CASSLSGSSTDTQYF. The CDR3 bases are TGTGCCAGCAGCTTGAGCGGCTCTAGCACAGATACGCAGTATTTT.

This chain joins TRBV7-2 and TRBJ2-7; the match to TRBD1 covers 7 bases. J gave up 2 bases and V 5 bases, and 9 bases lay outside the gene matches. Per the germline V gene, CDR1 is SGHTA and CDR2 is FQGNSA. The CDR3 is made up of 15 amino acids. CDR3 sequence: CASSKSGTVTYEQYF. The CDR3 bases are TGTGCCAGCAGCAAATCCGGGACAGTTACCTACGAGCAGTACTTC.

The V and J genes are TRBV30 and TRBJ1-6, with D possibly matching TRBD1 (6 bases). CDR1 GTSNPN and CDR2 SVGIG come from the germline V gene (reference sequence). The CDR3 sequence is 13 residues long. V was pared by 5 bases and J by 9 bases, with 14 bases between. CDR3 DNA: TGTGCCTGGGAGGGGGACACAACTTCACCCCTCCACTTT. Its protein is CAWEGDTTSPLHF.

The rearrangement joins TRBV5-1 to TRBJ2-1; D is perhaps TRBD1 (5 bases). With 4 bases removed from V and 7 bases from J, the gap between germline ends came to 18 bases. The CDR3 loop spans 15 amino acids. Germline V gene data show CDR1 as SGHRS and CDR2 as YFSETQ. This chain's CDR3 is CASSLAQGNPNEQFF. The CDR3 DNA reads TGCGCCAGCAGCCTCGCCCAGGGCAATCCAAATGAGCAGTTCTTC.

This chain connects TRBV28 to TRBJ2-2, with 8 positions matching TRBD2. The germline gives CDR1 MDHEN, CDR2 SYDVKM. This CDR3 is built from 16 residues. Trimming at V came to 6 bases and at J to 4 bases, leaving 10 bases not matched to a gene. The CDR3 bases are TGTGCCAGCAGCACCCCCTCACGGGGGGGCACCGGGGAGCTGTTTTTT. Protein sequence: CASSTPSRGGTGELFF.

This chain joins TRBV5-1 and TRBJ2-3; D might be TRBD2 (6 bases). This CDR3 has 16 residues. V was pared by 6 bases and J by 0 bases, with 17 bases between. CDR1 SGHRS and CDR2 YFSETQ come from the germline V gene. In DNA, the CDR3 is TGCGCCAGCAACCCGGGGGTAGTCCGTAGCACAGATACGCAGTATTTT. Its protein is CASNPGVVRSTDTQYF.

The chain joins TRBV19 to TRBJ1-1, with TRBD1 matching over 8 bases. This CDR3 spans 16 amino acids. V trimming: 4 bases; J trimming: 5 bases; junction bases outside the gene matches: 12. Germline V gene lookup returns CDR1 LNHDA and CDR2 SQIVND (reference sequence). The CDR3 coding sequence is TGTGCCAGTAGTACTCGTGACAGGGGCTCGGGAACTGAAGCTTTCTTT. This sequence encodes CASSTRDRGSGTEAFF.

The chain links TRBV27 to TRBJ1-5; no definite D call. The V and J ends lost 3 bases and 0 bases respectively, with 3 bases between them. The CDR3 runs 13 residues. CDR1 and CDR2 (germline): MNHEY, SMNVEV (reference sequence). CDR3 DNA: TGTGCCAGCAGTTTCAGTAGCAATCAGCCCCAGCATTTT. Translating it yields CASSFSSNQPQHF.

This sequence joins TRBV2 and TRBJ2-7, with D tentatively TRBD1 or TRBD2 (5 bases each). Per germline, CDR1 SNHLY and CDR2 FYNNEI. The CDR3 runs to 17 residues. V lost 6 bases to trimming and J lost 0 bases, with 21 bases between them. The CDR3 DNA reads TGTGCCAGCAGCGGATCTATCCTCCGGGACGGCTCCTACGAGCAGTACTTC. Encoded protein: CASSGSILRDGSYEQYF.

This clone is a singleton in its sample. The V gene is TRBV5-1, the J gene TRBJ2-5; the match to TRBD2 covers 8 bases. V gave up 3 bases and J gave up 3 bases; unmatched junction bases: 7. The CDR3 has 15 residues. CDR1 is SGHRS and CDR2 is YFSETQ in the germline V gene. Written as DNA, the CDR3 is TGCGCCAGCAGCTCCGGGGGGGGTCCGGAAGAGACCCAGTACTTC. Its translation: CASSSGGGPEETQYF.

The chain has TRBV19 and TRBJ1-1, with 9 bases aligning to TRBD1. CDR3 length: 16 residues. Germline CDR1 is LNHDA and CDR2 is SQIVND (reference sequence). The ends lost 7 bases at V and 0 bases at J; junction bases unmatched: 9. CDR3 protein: CASKSGTGTLNTEAFF. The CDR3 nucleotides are TGTGCCAGTAAATCGGGGACAGGGACACTGAACACTGAAGCTTTCTTT.